Sequencing of this TCR beta chain was carried out in a study of cytomegalovirus exposure and HLA in healthy donors. This PCR relied on a set of 60 Vbeta primers and 13 Jbeta primers. Sequencing was performed with immunoSEQ multiplex PCR; in TCRdb, only in-frame clones are kept and a portion is missing. The repertoire holds around 120,000 clones, with around 70% as singletons. Findings and limits, study-wide: With further analysis later on, most CMV-associated TCR beta chains appeared HLA-restricted.

Note on this clone: Its target is not known.

Germline-derived CDR1 and CDR2 are MGHDK and SYGVNS. After removal of 2 bases from V and 4 bases from J, the junction contained 13 bases not matched to a gene. The CDR3 has 18 residues. The TCR comes from a woman aged 55-75 years in good health and CMV-seropositive. The sequencing sample was made of PBMCs. The chain carries TRBV25-1 and TRBJ2-3; 9 bases line up with TRBD2. The CDR3 sequence is CASSETRSGRGGADTQYF. CDR3 nucleotides: TGTGCCAGCAGTGAAACTCGTTCGGGGCGGGGGGGCGCAGATACGCAGTATTTT.